This note documents a single T cell receptor (beta chain) sequence. No antigen is known for it. No much larger clonotype is one base removed from it; base qualities were not supplied. The data stem from a study of metastatic and nonmetastatic thyroid tumors (dated by TCRdb to the early 2020s). In the study overall: Repertoires were compared across peripheral blood and tumor or nodule tissue samples from malignant and benign thyroid patients.

To prepare the library, PCR was applied. Sequencing was performed on an Illumina HiSeq 4000. High-throughput sequencing was used to profile the TCR beta-chain CDR3 region of each patient. As for how the authors treated the data: Drawing on CDR3 differences between clinicopathological groups, the researchers built a classifier meant to tell apart patients with distant-metastatic papillary thyroid cancer. To measure repertoire diversity the researchers used the Shannon index, while the Morisita-Horn index served to gauge how similar the tumor and blood repertoires were. The public reads were quality trimmed at Q25 with fastp and then assembled into clones with MiXCR by TCRdb, keeping productive beta chains. TCRdb, not the authors, supplied the V and J calls. Counted in this sample were about 28,000 clones; about 24% of them appeared once. The ten largest clones add up to about 15% of the sample. None of the patients had been given any treatment before thyroid surgery. The study retrospectively analysed patient clinical samples collected from about 2012 to 2019 using T-cell receptor beta sequencing.

There are 15 amino acids in the CDR3, from cysteine to phenylalanine inclusive. Here the CDR3 DNA is all that survives: 45 bases in frame from base 1. CDR1 and CDR2 (SGHRS, YFSETQ) derive from the germline V gene. V is trimmed back by 0 bases and J by 5 bases, and the junction contains 2 bases that no gene match accounts for. Findings and caveats that apply to the study as a whole: TCR beta diversity was reported as significantly higher in malignant tumors than in benign nodules, in both blood and tumor samples.

This sequence uses TRBV5-1 and TRBJ2-1, with 10 middle bases fitting TRBD2. The source is a female donor with papillary thyroid cancer or a benign thyroid nodule (not recorded which). Some clones in this sample may be carry-over from other donors' samples. Sequences were obtained from blood. The DNA sequence is given as TGCGCCAGCAGCTTGGATCTAGCGGGAGACAATGAGCAGTTCTTC. This yields the protein CASSLDLAGDNEQFF.